This TCR beta chain came from a study of identifying expanded T cells in peripheral blood. Details on this clone: What it recognizes is unknown.

During the collection period, no donor immune events like infections were recorded. The germline gives CDR1 MNHEY, CDR2 SVGAGI. The CDR3 is 15 residues long. The germline V and J ends were trimmed by 0 bases and 2 bases, with 11 bases remaining between them. Study observations and caveats: Two-week clone count variance significantly increased as total template count grew. Over two and four weeks, about 15 and 19 clones changed, versus around 1.2 between replicates.

Using immunoSEQ multiplex PCR, the repertoire was profiled, and TCRdb retains in-frame clones only, with some absent. This repertoire shows some 100,000 clones, around 85% found once; its top ten account for about 15%. Sequencing was carried out using blood. The TCR sequence derives from a person aged 18-69 years in good health. The chain is built from TRBV6-5 and TRBJ2-7; D possibly matches TRBD1 or TRBD2 (5 bases each). The CDR3 protein is CASSYSGDGTYEQYF. The CDR3 nucleotides read TGTGCCAGCAGTTACTCCGGGGACGGCACCTACGAGCAGTACTTC.